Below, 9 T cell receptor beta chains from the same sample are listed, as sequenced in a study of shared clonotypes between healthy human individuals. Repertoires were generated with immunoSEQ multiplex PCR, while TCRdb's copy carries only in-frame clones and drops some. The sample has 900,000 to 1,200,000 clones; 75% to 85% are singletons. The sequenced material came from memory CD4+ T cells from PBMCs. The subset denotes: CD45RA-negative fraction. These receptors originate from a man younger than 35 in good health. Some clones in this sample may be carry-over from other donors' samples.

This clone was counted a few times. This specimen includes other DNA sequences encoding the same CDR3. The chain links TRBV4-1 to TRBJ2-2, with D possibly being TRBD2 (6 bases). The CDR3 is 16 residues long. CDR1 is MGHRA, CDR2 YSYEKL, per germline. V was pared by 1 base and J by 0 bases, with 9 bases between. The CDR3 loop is CASSQVAGSNTGELFF. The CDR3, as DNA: TGCGCCAGCAGCCAAGTGGCGGGATCGAACACCGGGGAGCTGTTTTTT.

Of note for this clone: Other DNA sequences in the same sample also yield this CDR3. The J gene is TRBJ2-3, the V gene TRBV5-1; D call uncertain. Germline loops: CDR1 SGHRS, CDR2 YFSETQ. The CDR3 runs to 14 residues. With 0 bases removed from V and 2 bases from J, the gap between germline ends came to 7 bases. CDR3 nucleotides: TGCGCCAGCAGCTTGGGGCAGGACACAGATACGCAGTATTTT. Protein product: CASSLGQDTDTQYF.

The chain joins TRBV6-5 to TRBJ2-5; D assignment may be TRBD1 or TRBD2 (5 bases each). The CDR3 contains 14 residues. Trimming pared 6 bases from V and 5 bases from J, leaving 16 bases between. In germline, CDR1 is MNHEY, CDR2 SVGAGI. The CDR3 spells CASRAGTGAETQYF. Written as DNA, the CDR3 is TGTGCCAGCAGAGCCGGGACCGGGGCGGAGACCCAGTACTTC.

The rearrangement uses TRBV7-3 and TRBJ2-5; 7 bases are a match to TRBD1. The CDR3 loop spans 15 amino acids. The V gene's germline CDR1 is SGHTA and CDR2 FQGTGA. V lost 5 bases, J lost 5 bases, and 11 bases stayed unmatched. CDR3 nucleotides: TGTGCCAGCAGCACGGGAAGGACAGGCGGCGAGACCCAGTACTTC. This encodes CASSTGRTGGETQYF.

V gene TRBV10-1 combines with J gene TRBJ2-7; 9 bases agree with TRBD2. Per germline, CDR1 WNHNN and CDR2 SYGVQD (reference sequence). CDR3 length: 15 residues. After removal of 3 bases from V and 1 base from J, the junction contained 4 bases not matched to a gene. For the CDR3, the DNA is TGCGCCAGCAGTGAAATAGCGGGAGAATCCTACGAGCAGTACTTC. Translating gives CASSEIAGESYEQYF.

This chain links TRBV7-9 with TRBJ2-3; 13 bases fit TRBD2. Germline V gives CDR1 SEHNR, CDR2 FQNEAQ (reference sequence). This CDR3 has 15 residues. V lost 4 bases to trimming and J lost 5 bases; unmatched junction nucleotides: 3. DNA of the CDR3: TGTGCCAGCAGCTGGACTAGCGGGAGTGGAGATACGCAGTATTTT. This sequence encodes CASSWTSGSGDTQYF.

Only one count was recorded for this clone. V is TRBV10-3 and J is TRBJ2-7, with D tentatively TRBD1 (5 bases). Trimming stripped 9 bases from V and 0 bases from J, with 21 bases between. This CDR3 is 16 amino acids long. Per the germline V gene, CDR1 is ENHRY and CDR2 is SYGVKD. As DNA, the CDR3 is TGTGCCATGCAGGGTTCGGACGCCGCGAGCTCCTACGAGCAGTACTTC. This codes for CAMQGSDAASSYEQYF.

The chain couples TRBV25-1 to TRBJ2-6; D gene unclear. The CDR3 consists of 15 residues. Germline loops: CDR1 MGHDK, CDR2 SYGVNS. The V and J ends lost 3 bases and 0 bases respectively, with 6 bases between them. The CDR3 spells CASSEFTSGANVLTF. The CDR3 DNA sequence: TGTGCCAGCAGTGAGTTTACCTCTGGGGCCAACGTCCTGACTTTC.

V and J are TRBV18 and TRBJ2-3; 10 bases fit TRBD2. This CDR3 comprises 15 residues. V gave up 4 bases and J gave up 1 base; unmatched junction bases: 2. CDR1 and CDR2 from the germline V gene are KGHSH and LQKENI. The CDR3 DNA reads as TGTGCCAGCTCACTAGCGGGAGGTCGCACAGATACGCAGTATTTT. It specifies CASSLAGGRTDTQYF.